The clone carrying this TCR beta chain was picked up one time. This sample is drawn from a study of cytomegalovirus exposure and HLA in healthy donors. The study ran its PCR with 60 Vbeta and 13 Jbeta primers. The method was immunoSEQ multiplex PCR; TCRdb's version includes in-frame clones alone and lacks a portion of them. The profile shows under 150,000 clones, about 77% of them singletons. The CDR3 runs to 15 residues. Germline loops: CDR1 MNHEY, CDR2 SVGAGI. Trimming pared 6 bases from V and 0 bases from J, leaving 12 bases between. The chain combines TRBV6-5 with TRBJ1-3; D remains ambiguous. The specimen sequenced was PBMCs. This TCR derives from a man aged 45-65 years in good health and CMV-seronegative. CDR3 sequence reads: CASSLTGISGNTIYF. The CDR3 nucleotides read TGTGCCAGCAGCCTGACGGGGATCTCTGGAAACACCATATATTTT.